The 11 T cell receptor beta chains listed next were all sequenced from one sample in a study of breast tumors, draining lymph nodes, adjacent tissues. TCRdb ran MiXCR on the multiplex PCR reads and lists one entry per CDR3 protein. Of approximately 100,000 distinct CDR3 sequences listed, 21% are singletons. Axillary draining lymph nodes of breast cancer patients supplied the node samples. The sample taken for sequencing was axillary lymph node tissue. These receptors were collected from a female donor with breast cancer. Some clones in this sample may be carry-over from other donors' samples.

The rearrangement links TRBV20-1 to TRBJ2-7; 7 bases are shared with TRBD1. Losses at the gene ends were 0 bases for V and 7 bases for J; bases not matched to a gene: 12. CDR1 DFQATT and CDR2 SNEGSKA come from the germline V gene (reference sequence). The CDR3 totals 15 residues. The CDR3 loop reads CSARDTGTDGSEQYF. The CDR3 region has the DNA TGCAGTGCTAGAGACACCGGGACAGACGGGTCTGAGCAGTACTTC.

This sequence joins TRBV27 and TRBJ1-1, with D unresolved. The V gene's germline CDR1 is MNHEY and CDR2 SMNVEV (reference sequence). The CDR3 has 15 residues. Trimming removed 5 bases at V and 1 base at J, with 14 bases between. CDR3 DNA: TGTGCCAGCAGTCTAACACCCGGACCGAACACTGAAGCTTTCTTT. It encodes CASSLTPGPNTEAFF.

This clonotype was observed at least ten times. This chain links TRBV7-3 with TRBJ2-5; no definite D call. Trimming removed 5 bases at V and 0 bases at J, with 4 bases between. This CDR3 spans 12 amino acids. From germline, CDR1 is SGHTA and CDR2 FQGTGA. Written as DNA, the CDR3 is TGTGCCAGCAGCCCCGACCAAGAGACCCAGTACTTC. Its translation: CASSPDQETQYF.

This clonotype has ten or more counts. V and J are TRBV5-1 and TRBJ1-4, with D possibly TRBD1 on 6 matching bases. V was pared by 4 bases and J by 5 bases, with 15 bases between. Germline assignment: CDR1 SGHRS and CDR2 YFSETQ. The CDR3 has 15 amino acids. CDR3 protein: CASSPDGTRNEKLFF. CDR3 sequence (DNA): TGCGCCAGCAGCCCGGACGGGACAAGGAATGAAAAACTGTTTTTT.

This clonotype was detected ten times or more. The gene calls are TRBV7-2 and TRBJ2-5, with D unclear. V was trimmed by 1 base and J by 2 bases, leaving 8 bases between them. Germline V gene data show CDR1 as SGHTA and CDR2 as FQGNSA. The CDR3 spans 14 residues. The CDR3 is CASSLGAAQETQYF. The CDR3 DNA is TGTGCCAGCAGCTTAGGGGCTGCGCAAGAGACCCAGTACTTC.

This clonotype was detected many times. The chain couples TRBV6-1 to TRBJ2-1; D is undetermined. This CDR3 region has 12 residues. Germline-derived CDR1 and CDR2 are MNHNS and SASEGT. Trimming cost V 7 bases and J 10 bases, with 14 bases left between them. As DNA, the CDR3 is TGTGCCAGCACTAGGAACGGTGGCGAGCAGTTCTTC. It is translated as CASTRNGGEQFF.

The CDR3 sequence: CSARTHPQEQGFSGANVLTF. The CDR3 DNA reads TGCAGTGCTAGGACCCACCCGCAGGAACAGGGGTTCTCTGGGGCCAACGTCCTGACTTTC. The chain carries TRBV20-1 and TRBJ2-6; TRBD1 agrees at 7 bases. Germline trimming cut 3 bases from V and 0 bases from J; bases unmatched to any gene: 17. The CDR3 extends over 20 amino acids. Germline CDR1 and CDR2: DFQATT and SNEGSKA (reference sequence).

This clonotype was seen only once. The gene calls are TRBV12-3 or TRBV12-4 and TRBJ2-7; 7 bases are a match to TRBD2. The CDR3 runs 12 residues. Trimming at V came to 8 bases and at J to 2 bases, leaving 3 bases not matched to a gene. CDR3 residues: CASLAATYEQYF. DNA for the CDR3: TGTGCCAGCCTAGCGGCTACCTACGAGCAGTACTTC.

This clonotype was observed at least ten times. The chain employs TRBV12-3 or TRBV12-4 and TRBJ2-3, with TRBD1 matching over 7 bases. There are 14 residues in the CDR3. V shed 7 bases, J shed 2 bases, and the junction held 6 bases outside the gene matches. CDR3 sequence (DNA): TGTGCCAGCAACGACAGGGCGAACACAGATACGCAGTATTTT. Protein sequence: CASNDRANTDTQYF.

The table lists this clonotype with many counts. The V gene is TRBV4-2, the J gene TRBJ2-5; TRBD2 aligns across 7 bases. The CDR3 has 14 residues. Germline CDR1 reads LGHNA; CDR2 reads YNFKEQ. V lost 0 bases, J lost 3 bases, and 1 base stayed unmatched. The CDR3 DNA reads TGTGCCAGCAGCCAAGAAAGCGGGGAAGAGACCCAGTACTTC. Protein: CASSQESGEETQYF.

This clonotype has ten or more counts. The rearrangement links TRBV2 to TRBJ2-1, with a tentative D call TRBD2 (6 bases). This CDR3 region has 14 residues. V lost 8 bases, J lost 6 bases, and 17 bases lay in between. Germline CDR1 and CDR2: SNHLY and FYNNEI. CDR3 sequence reads: CASADRAGGNEQFF. CDR3 nucleotide sequence: TGTGCCAGCGCAGACCGGGCCGGGGGCAATGAGCAGTTCTTC.